The 2 T cell receptor beta chains given below trace back to one sample, sequenced in a study of blood T cell repertoires in COVID-19 (dated by TCRdb to the early 2020s). Library preparation was by the immunoSEQ multiplex PCR assay. What TCRdb holds here is the immuneACCESS table cut down to in-frame rearrangements. Part of the clones is not present; checked against another copy, under half of the missing clones reflect an unresolved V gene, and the others are unexplained. A total of about 68,000 clones appear in this sample, roughly nine tenths of them only once. The ten largest clones represent approximately 3.6% of the sample. Specimen: peripheral blood. These receptors were obtained from a woman aged 50 to 60 with COVID-19, enrolled during active disease.

This sequence joins TRBV5-1 and TRBJ1-1, with D uncertain. Trimming removed 0 bases from V and 4 bases from J, with 13 bases in between. This CDR3 spans 15 amino acids. The germline gives CDR1 SGHRS, CDR2 YFSETQ. CDR3 bases: TGCGCCAGCAGCTTGGCCGGGAGGCAAGGCACTGAAGCTTTCTTT. This sequence encodes CASSLAGRQGTEAFF. Combining the CDR3 with reference TRBV5-1 and TRBJ1-1 gives the whole variable domain KAGVTQTPRYLIKTRGQQVTLSCSPISGHRSVSWYQQTPGQGLQFLFEYFSETQRNKGNFPGRFSGRQFSNSRSEMNVSTLELGDSALYLCASSLAGRQGTEAFFGQGTRLTVV.

This chain joins TRBV27 and TRBJ2-7; 8 bases match TRBD2. CDR1 and CDR2 (germline): MNHEY, SMNVEV (reference sequence). V lost 6 bases to trimming and J lost 2 bases; unmatched junction nucleotides: 12. The CDR3 has 16 amino acids. CDR3 nucleotide sequence: TGTGCCAGCAGCTTAAAGAGCGGGAGTAACACCTACGAGCAGTACTTC. Translation: CASSLKSGSNTYEQYF.